One TCR beta chain is described in this entry. It has no known antigen specificity. Per-nucleotide qualities are absent, and no much larger clonotype sits a single base away. Library preparation was by the immunoSEQ multiplex PCR assay. The multiplex PCR relied on a mix of 60 forward primers for TCR Vbeta segments and 13 reverse primers for TCR Jbeta segments. The CDR3 region of rearranged TCR beta genes was amplified from genomic DNA by a multiplex PCR assay. The amplified TCR beta libraries were sequenced on the Illumina HiSeq System as 87-base-pair reads. The source study handled its data this way. A later analysis tallied 80 million to 95 million unique TCR beta chains across the 666 repertoires, and 10 million to 11 million of those chains were shared by two or more donors. To remove PCR and sequencing errors, raw reads were error-corrected and collapsed into unique sequences using a nearest-neighbor algorithm that merged closely related sequences. To assign V, D and J gene segments, CDR3 sequences were aligned to IMGT reference sequences. Each retained sequence needed at least a six-nucleotide match to both a V gene segment and a J gene segment. A rearrangement counted as productive if the CDR3 had no stop codons and remained in frame with V and J, and every other rearrangement counted as non-productive. Following IMGT convention, CDR3 was defined as the stretch from the second conserved V-encoded cysteine up to the conserved J-encoded phenylalanine. In an earlier analysis of 587 of the donors, sequences lacking an unambiguous match to a single V gene segment were excluded. In an earlier analysis of 587 of the donors, a V segment was called functional when productive rearrangements were above 56.7%, and segregating when the standard deviation between donors exceeded 5%. A statistical classification framework was built for diagnosing cytomegalovirus status from the catalog of TCR beta chain sequences. In a later analysis, V and J genes were assigned by comparing TCR nucleotide sequences against IMGT/GENE-DB human TR gene sequences. In a later analysis, CDR3 sequences and most-parsimonious VDJ recombination scenarios were assigned using the TCRdist pipeline. In a later analysis, each TCR beta chain was defined by its CDR3 amino acid sequence together with its V-gene family, and reads without a unique V-gene family were excluded. As a way to deal with suspected cross-contamination and a sequencing artifact, a later analysis dropped 450 to 700 nucleotide sequences that were highly shared and had low generation probability. In a later analysis, a clonal expansion index was calculated for each public chain from normalized within-repertoire ranks of inferred template counts. In a later analysis, generation probabilities were computed using a VDJ recombination model fitted to out-of-frame rearrangements, and the results were checked against IGoR. Hypergeometric tests were used in a later analysis to score TCR-TCR, TCR-HLA and TCR-CMV co-occurrence, with a repertoire-size bias correction applied to the TCR pairs. To estimate false discovery rates, a later analysis permuted the HLA or CMV assignments 20 times. A later analysis grouped co-occurring TCRs with DBSCAN, adding TCRdist sequence similarity when clustering within HLA-allele-positive subsets. For co-occurrence clustering, repertoires with fewer than 30,000 or more than 120,000 public chains were excluded, along with 4 to 6 repertoires with anomalous nucleotide sharing. Entries here come from immuneACCESS through TCRdb and include only in-frame sequences with V and J called. Some clones fail to appear in such tables; in the studies checked, an unresolved V gene covers under half of the shortfall, and the cause of the remainder is unknown. V and J calls and clone size are as listed in that table; D and trimming were resolved from the DNA. This sample holds 110,000 or so clones; approximately 80% were observed only once. The ten largest clones represent approximately 5.5% of the sample.

The cohort was made up of under 800 healthy bone marrow donors. At the time of sampling, every cohort member was nominally healthy, though immune exposures that went unrecorded were likely present. The donor was CMV seropositive and belonged to the group of about 290 seropositive cohort members. Each donor provided a peripheral blood sample, and peripheral blood mononuclear cells were used for TCR beta sequencing. The Qiagen DNeasy Blood Extraction Kit was used to extract genomic DNA from the blood cell samples. The data stem from a study of cytomegalovirus exposure and HLA in healthy donors (dated by TCRdb to about 2017). About the investigation overall: An earlier analysis of some 600 of the donors reported 276 Gb of sequence data and around 120 million unique TCR beta sequences obtained from 180 million or so T cells. An early release that covered 500 to 800 HLA-typed donors contained 300 to 350 gigabases of sequencing data and around 85 million unique TCR sequences. To decide whether each TCR beta V gene segment behaved as functional or pseudogenic, an earlier analysis of some 540 of the donors relied on high-throughput TCR beta sequencing. A separate validation cohort of approximately 130 different subjects was used in addition to the roughly 720-subject first cohort. In a later analysis, previously published TCR beta repertoires from several hundred donors were re-analyzed and high-resolution HLA genotyping was added so that TCR occurrence patterns could be studied. Among the roughly 390 genotyped donors, around 81% belonged to the genetic ancestry cluster associated with self-reported Caucasian donors. A later genetic analysis used genome-wide SNP genotypes for about 65% of the 666 donors, treating that subset as a discovery cohort. The study used immunosequencing to profile the T cell repertoires of approximately 640 subjects and linked those repertoires to cytomegalovirus serostatus. The number of donors typed differed by locus, with 629-630 for A, B, C, DRB1 and DQB1, more than 500 for DQA1, 606 for DPA1, and some 470 for DPB1. Donor age, sex, ethnicity and CMV serostatus were collected together with the repertoire data. The aim of the study was to test whether cataloging public T cell receptors could identify signatures of past pathogen exposure. Because of strong linkage in the cohort, five DR-DQ haplotypes were treated as single units for association and clustering. Every discovery cohort repertoire had been produced on one sequencing platform. On average, roughly 250,000 unique TCR beta nucleotide sequences were sequenced per donor among 398 genotyped donors of the cohort, with 15% to 20% of those sequences being non-productive. In the later analysis, no new phenotypic data were used to find candidate immune exposures; instead, reliance was placed on TCR beta sequences and their occurrence across donors. HLA typing covered class I and class II loci at four-digit resolution. The study combined high-throughput TCR immunosequencing, statistical association of individual TCRs with disease status, and machine learning to predict cytomegalovirus infection status.

From the cysteine through the phenylalanine, the CDR3 covers 16 amino acids. The entry retains the CDR3 DNA only, 48 bases that are in frame from base 1. Germline trimming amounts to 4 bases on V and 8 bases on J, with 8 as the count of junction bases outside the gene matches. Per the germline V gene, SGDLS is the CDR1 and YYNGEE is the CDR2. Broader findings and caveats from the paper: In a later analysis, HLA-associated TCR beta chains were found to be more clonally expanded and to have lower generation probabilities than equally common non-associated chains. A cluster of highly shared sequence variants was judged likely to be a technical artifact of the sequencing pipeline. The study listed 150 to 200 TCR beta chains as associated with cytomegalovirus. According to a later analysis, TCR association rates differed among HLA loci, with DRB1 alleles showing the most associated TCRs and HLA-C alleles showing the fewest. Correlated functional status among segregating V segments might be attributable to linkage disequilibrium, but an unknown experimental factor could not be ruled out. A further reported finding was that TCR beta sequences accurately predicted the HLA-A and HLA-B alleles for most subjects in the first cohort. Most TCR sequences were seen in very few donors, while some public TCRs were found in many individuals. According to the authors, the approach could potentially be generalized to other disease states and immunological phenotypes. In this cohort, only TCR beta chains were sequenced, and detectable features were limited by the absence of alpha or paired-chain data. HLA typing was unavailable for some donors at each locus, so association tests used only the typed subset. According to a later analysis, most CMV-associated TCR beta chains appeared to be HLA-restricted, and the HLA associations seemed to be driven largely by CMV exposure. At a false discovery rate of 0.05, a later analysis linked some 18,000 TCR beta sequences to specific HLA alleles. A later genetic analysis associated a missense DCLRE1C variant with V-gene and J-gene trimming of TCR beta chains, and an independent cohort replicated the association. Cytomegalovirus status was reported to be diagnosed by the classifier with high specificity and sensitivity in both the original and validation cohorts. In a later genetic analysis, fewer N-insertions in productive TCRs were reported among donors in an Asian-associated ancestry cluster than the approximately 670-donor mean. When HLA alleles, especially DR and DQ, strongly co-occurred, attributing TCR associations to individual alleles was difficult. A few of the identified cytomegalovirus-associated TCR beta chains were confirmed in vitro to be specific for cytomegalovirus antigens. A later analysis reported that several top co-occurrence clusters appeared linked to parvovirus B19, influenza, CMV and Epstein-Barr virus. Some IMGT-functional V segments, including TRBV6-2 and TRBV6-3, could not be distinguished by the 87-base-pair reads and were therefore excluded. The only immune exposure information available for the cohort was CMV serostatus. In an earlier analysis of about 600 of the donors, most TCR beta V segments appeared in productive rearrangements about 87% or about 30% of the time, broadly matching IMGT annotations. Sequencing depth was assumed to be roughly uniform across donors in the presence/absence analyses, though that assumption may not hold. Because counts were too low, more than 15 rarely observed V segments, including chromosome 9 orphons, were left out of the earlier analysis of 500 to 650 of the donors.

This sequence originates from a man between 18 and 29 years old in good health and CMV-seropositive. The chain employs TRBV9 and TRBJ2-3, with 15 central nucleotides matching TRBD2. Material for sequencing was PBMCs. The bases read TGTGCCAGCAGCCCAGGACTAGCGGGAGGGCCATTTACGCAGTATTTT. Protein translation: CASSPGLAGGPFTQYF.